This T cell receptor beta chain is drawn from a study of spatial heterogeneity in lung cancer. Study summary: Consistent detection of more beta-chain than alpha-chain sequences was observed. There were, on average, more than 9.5 raw-read appearances for each unique TCR and UMI combination.

Overall study results and limits: Whereas they appeared in blood less at follow-up, ubiquitous expanded tumor TCRs appeared there more at resection.

TCRdb called the 5' RACE reads again in MiXCR, with one record for every CDR3 protein. The repertoire holds approximately 7,800 distinct CDR3 sequences, with roughly 9.2% as singletons. This clonotype is labeled medium-sized. Its antigen is currently unknown. Found in a library prepared for alpha chains, this beta chain is an off-target read, and its abundance has little meaning. As for time point: sample taken at primary tumor resection. Whole RNA was taken from tumor, nontumor lung or frozen PBMC; it was then sequenced unsorted. Around 70 TRACERx patients with early, untreated non-small cell lung cancer donated samples. The CDR3 contains 14 residues. Germline V gene sequence: CDR1 SQVTM, CDR2 ANQGSEA. Trimming shortened V by 3 bases and J by 0 bases, and 12 bases separated the two germline ends.

Sequencing was performed on PBMCs, taken at surgery. The V call is TRBV29-1, the J call TRBJ2-7; no clear D gene. The source is a male donor with early-stage non-small cell lung cancer. CDR3 region: CSVEFVQSSYEQYF. For the CDR3, the DNA is TGCAGCGTTGAGTTCGTACAGTCCTCCTACGAGCAGTACTTC.